These 13 T cell receptor beta chains originate from one sample sequenced in a study of blood T cell repertoires in COVID-19. The table came from immunoSEQ multiplex PCR; TCRdb's copy has only in-frame clones and leaves some out. In the table there are 400,000 or so clones, 70% to 90% of which are singletons. Sequencing was carried out using peripheral blood. The receptors derive from a man between 18 and 29 years old with COVID-19, enrolled during active disease.

The rearrangement uses TRBV7-9 and TRBJ2-3; 9 bases are a match to TRBD1. Germline V CDR1 and CDR2: SEHNR, FQNEAQ (reference sequence). The J segment lost 3 bases and the V segment lost 5 bases, leaving 3 bases of the junction unmatched. The CDR3 is 14 amino acids. The chain's CDR3 is CASSPTGGTDTQYF. In DNA form, the CDR3 reads TGTGCCAGCAGCCCGACAGGGGGTACAGATACGCAGTATTTT. The full variable domain, completed using reference TRBV7-9 and TRBJ2-3, is DTGVSQNPRHKITKRGQNVTFRCDPISEHNRLYWYRQTLGQGPEFLTYFQNEAQLEKSRLLSDRFSAERPKGSFSTLEIQRTEQGDSAMYLCASSPTGGTDTQYFGPGTRLTVL.

V gene TRBV19 combines with J gene TRBJ1-2; 7 bases fit TRBD1. After removal of 9 bases from V and 5 bases from J, the junction contained 18 bases not matched to a gene. The CDR3 has 16 amino acids. The germline gives CDR1 LNHDA, CDR2 SQIVND (reference sequence). The chain's CDR3 is CARPPPHTQGNYGYTF. Here the CDR3 DNA reads TGTGCCAGACCACCACCCCACACACAGGGGAATTATGGCTACACCTTC.

This chain joins TRBV5-5 and TRBJ2-3; TRBD2 might be the D (6 bases). The CDR3 runs 19 residues. Germline V gene lookup returns CDR1 SGHKS and CDR2 YYEKEE (reference sequence). V was clipped by 7 bases and J by 6 bases, with 33 bases between them. The CDR3 DNA sequence: TGTGCCAGCGCCACTCGGGACTCTCTTTTAATGATCACAAGGGATACGCAGTATTTT. Translated: CASATRDSLLMITRDTQYF.

The chain joins TRBV6-5 to TRBJ2-7; D not certain. The V gene lost 6 bases and the J gene lost 3 bases, with 15 bases spanning the gap. The germline CDR1 and CDR2 sequences are MNHEY and SVGAGI. The CDR3 runs to 14 residues. In nucleotides, the CDR3 is TGTGCCAGCAGCGTCTCCTTACAGTACTACGAGCAGTACTTC. Its protein product is CASSVSLQYYEQYF.

This clone appeared once. The rearrangement joins TRBV7-2 to TRBJ2-3; 9 nucleotides align to TRBD2. The ends lost 1 base at V and 3 bases at J; junction bases unmatched: 2. Germline CDR1 reads SGHTA; CDR2 reads FQGNSA. This CDR3 spans 15 amino acids. The CDR3 protein is CASSLVRGGTDTQYF. The CDR3 DNA reads TGTGCCAGCAGCTTAGTGCGGGGGGGGACAGATACGCAGTATTTT. Variable domain in full (rest from reference TRBV7-2 and TRBJ2-3): GAGVSQSPSNKVTEKGKDVELRCDPISGHTALYWYRQSLGQGLEFLIYFQGNSAPDKSGLPSDRFSAERTGGSVSTLTIQRTQQEDSAVYLCASSLVRGGTDTQYFGPGTRLTVL.

This chain links TRBV7-8 with TRBJ1-2, with 7 bases that match TRBD1. Per germline, CDR1 SGHVS and CDR2 FQNEAQ. Unmatched junction bases numbered 19, after V lost 1 base and J lost 8 bases. This CDR3 contains 18 residues. The CDR3, as DNA: TGTGCCAGCAGCTTAGTGGGGACAGAGTTCTATGCTATGCGGGGCTACACCTTC. Its protein product is CASSLVGTEFYAMRGYTF.

The chain combines TRBV27 with TRBJ2-5, with D perhaps matching TRBD2 (6 bases). Germline CDR1 reads MNHEY; CDR2 reads SMNVEV (reference sequence). The length of the CDR3 is 15 residues. V gave up 6 bases and J gave up 5 bases, with 19 bases separating them. CDR3 sequence reads: CASSHYTTSKETQYF. CDR3 nucleotide sequence: TGTGCCAGCAGCCACTACACGACTAGTAAGGAGACCCAGTACTTC.

This clone occurred once. The V and J genes are TRBV5-4 and TRBJ2-1, with 9 bases that match TRBD1. This CDR3 region has 14 residues. The trim removed 4 bases at V and 5 bases at J, leaving 4 bases unmatched. Germline-derived CDR1 and CDR2 are SGHNT and YYREEE (reference sequence). The DNA of the CDR3 is TGTGCCAGCAGCGCCCGGGACAGGGACAATGAGCAGTTCTTC. This codes for CASSARDRDNEQFF.

This clone was recorded only once. The chain couples TRBV7-2 to TRBJ2-7, with a possible D match to TRBD2 (6 bases). V lost 5 bases to trimming and J lost 1 base, with 9 bases between them. This CDR3 has 13 amino acids. Germline CDR1 SGHTA, CDR2 FQGNSA. The CDR3 sequence is CASSGGTSYEQYF. In nucleotides, the CDR3 is TGTGCCAGCAGCGGCGGGACGTCCTACGAGCAGTACTTC. Together with reference TRBV7-2 and TRBJ2-7, the CDR3 gives the full variable domain: GAGVSQSPSNKVTEKGKDVELRCDPISGHTALYWYRQSLGQGLEFLIYFQGNSAPDKSGLPSDRFSAERTGGSVSTLTIQRTQQEDSAVYLCASSGGTSYEQYFGPGTRLTVT.

This clone was counted a single time. This chain connects TRBV3-1 (or the pseudogene TRBV3-2) to TRBJ2-7, with D perhaps matching TRBD2 (5 bases). This CDR3 region has 14 residues. Germline values: CDR1 LGHDT, CDR2 YNNKEL (reference sequence). The V and J ends lost 0 bases and 6 bases respectively, with 12 bases between them. CDR3 residues: CASSQEEGFREQYF. The CDR3, as DNA: TGTGCCAGCAGCCAAGAAGAGGGCTTCCGCGAGCAGTACTTC.

This sequence joins TRBV5-8 and TRBJ2-1; possibly TRBD2 for D (6 bases). CDR1 and CDR2 from the germline V gene are SGHTS and YDEGEE. Trimming removed 3 bases from V and 5 bases from J, with 18 bases in between. The CDR3 covers 16 residues. Here the CDR3 DNA reads TGTGCCAGCAGCTCGATTCGGATTAGCGGAGACAATGAGCAGTTCTTC. Its protein is CASSSIRISGDNEQFF. The full variable domain, rest sourced from reference TRBV5-8 and TRBJ2-1, is EAGVTQSPTHLIKTRGQQATLRCSPISGHTSVYWYQQALGLGLQFLLWYDEGEERNRGNFPPRFSGRQFPNYSSELNVNALELEDSALYLCASSSIRISGDNEQFFGPGTRLTVL.

The V call is TRBV5-1, the J call TRBJ2-3; no clear D gene. The CDR3 runs to 14 residues. V lost 2 bases and J 2 bases, leaving 9 bases between the germline ends. The germline V gene has CDR1 SGHRS and CDR2 YFSETQ. CDR3 protein: CASSFGQTTDTQYF. The CDR3 DNA reads as TGCGCCAGCAGCTTTGGGCAGACCACAGATACGCAGTATTTT.

This clone was seen only once. The rearrangement links TRBV18 to TRBJ2-7; TRBD1 matches 8 bases. The CDR3 has 18 amino acids. With 1 base clipped from V and 1 base from J, the junction kept 12 bases outside the gene matches. Per the germline V gene, CDR1 is KGHSH and CDR2 is LQKENI. The DNA for the CDR3 is TGTGCCAGCTCACCACAGGGACAGGCGGCTTGGTTATCCTACGAGCAGTACTTC. Encoded protein: CASSPQGQAAWLSYEQYF.